Each of the 9 T cell receptor beta chains below was sequenced from the same sample in a study of a mutant IDH1 vaccine in newly diagnosed glioma. TCRdb keeps only in-frame clones here, not all; method: immunoSEQ multiplex PCR. The table has roughly 84,000 clones, almost 85% seen once. Time point described: baseline, week 1 (first vaccination visit). This sample's treatment: pre-vaccination baseline after standard-of-care therapy. This sample comprised PBMCs, obtained from a glioma patient treated with radiotherapy, temozolomide or both. The receptor set was obtained from a man aged 35 to 55 with glioma. Some clones in this sample may be carry-over from other donors' samples.

The chain combines TRBV27 with TRBJ2-7; 7 positions match TRBD1. The CDR3 has 15 residues. Germline assignment: CDR1 MNHEY and CDR2 SMNVEV (reference sequence). J was trimmed by 0 bases and V by 4 bases; bases with no gene match: 6. As DNA, the CDR3 is TGTGCCAGCAGTTCGGCAGACAGGGTCTCCTACGAGCAGTACTTC. Protein sequence: CASSSADRVSYEQYF.

This chain uses TRBV29-1 with TRBJ2-2, with unresolved D. The V gene lost 7 bases and the J gene lost 2 bases, with 11 bases spanning the gap. Germline V CDR1 and CDR2: SQVTM, ANQGSEA. The CDR3 is 13 amino acids. In DNA, the CDR3 is TGCAGCGCATGCTTGATAAACACCGGGGAGCTGTTTTTT. Translation: CSACLINTGELFF.

The chain carries TRBV5-4 and TRBJ1-6; 8 nucleotides align to TRBD1. V lost 4 bases and J lost 0; bases outside the gene matches: 9. Germline CDR1 is SGHNT and CDR2 is YYREEE (reference sequence). This CDR3 region has 18 residues. CDR3 sequence (DNA): TGTGCCAGCAGCCCTGGACAGGGCGAAAGCTCCTATAATTCACCCCTCCACTTT. Protein product: CASSPGQGESSYNSPLHF.

The chain is built from TRBV5-4 and TRBJ1-2; 7 bases are a match to TRBD1. Germline CDR1 reads SGHNT; CDR2 reads YYREEE (reference sequence). The CDR3 covers 13 residues. Germline trimming cut 7 bases from V and 7 bases from J; bases unmatched to any gene: 10. The CDR3 reads CASGFDRDGGYTF. The CDR3, as DNA: TGTGCCAGCGGATTCGACAGGGACGGTGGCTACACCTTC.

The chain recombines TRBV15 with TRBJ2-7; TRBD1 is a possible D gene (5 bases). The CDR3 is 13 residues long. The germline V gene has CDR1 LNHNV and CDR2 YYDKDF (reference sequence). With 2 bases removed from V and 0 bases from J, the gap between germline ends came to 5 bases. In DNA, the CDR3 is TGTGCCACCAGCAGACAGGGCTCCTACGAGCAGTACTTC. Its translation: CATSRQGSYEQYF. Full variable domain (outside the CDR3, taken from reference TRBV15 and TRBJ2-7): DAMVIQNPRYQVTQFGKPVTLSCSQTLNHNVMYWYQQKSSQAPKLLFHYYDKDFNNEADTPDNFQSRRPNTSFCFLDIRSPGLGDTAMYLCATSRQGSYEQYFGPGTRLTVT.

The chain combines TRBV2 with TRBJ1-1; D might be TRBD1 (5 bases). Germline CDR1 reads SNHLY; CDR2 reads FYNNEI. V lost 3 bases and J lost 0, with 23 bases in between. The CDR3 loop spans 19 amino acids. Here the CDR3 DNA reads TGTGCCAGCAGTGAGGGGGGAGGGGCGATCCCTCTCATGAACACTGAAGCTTTCTTT. Protein sequence: CASSEGGGAIPLMNTEAFF.

The V and J genes are TRBV6-5 and TRBJ1-6; 9 bases map to TRBD1. Germline CDR1 reads MNHEY; CDR2 reads SVGAGI. Trimming at V came to 6 bases and at J to 6 bases, leaving 6 bases not matched to a gene. This CDR3 has 15 residues. CDR3 region: CASSLQGAGNSPLHF. CDR3 bases: TGTGCCAGCAGCCTACAGGGGGCGGGTAATTCACCCCTCCACTTT.

This clone occurred a few times. In DNA form, the CDR3 reads TGCAGTGCTAGGATGAACACTGAAGCTTTCTTT. Its translation is CSARMNTEAFF. The chain combines TRBV20-1 with TRBJ1-1, with D uncertain. The length of the CDR3 is 11 residues. Germline CDR1 DFQATT, CDR2 SNEGSKA (reference sequence). Between the trimmed V and J ends, which lost 3 bases and 0 bases, there was a span of 2 bases.

This chain uses TRBV30 with TRBJ2-7, with 10 positions matching TRBD1. Looked up from germline, CDR1 is GTSNPN and CDR2 is SVGIG (reference sequence). V trimming: 5 bases; J trimming: 3 bases; junction bases outside the gene matches: 1. CDR3 length: 12 amino acids. The CDR3 DNA reads as TGTGCCTGGTGGACAGGGGGCTACGAGCAGTACTTC. This codes for CAWWTGGYEQYF. Full variable domain (outside the CDR3, taken from reference TRBV30 and TRBJ2-7): SQTIHQWPATLVQPVGSPLSLECTVEGTSNPNLYWYRQAAGRGLQLLFYSVGIGQISSEVPQNLSASRPQDRQFILSSKKLLLSDSGFYLCAWWTGGYEQYFGPGTRLTVT.